These 27 T cell receptor beta chains originate from one sample sequenced in a study of T cells in Graves' hyperthyroidism and ophthalmopathy. There were TCR beta CDR3 regions amplified from RNA transcripts. The primer set for the first-round RT-PCR of the TCR CDR3 was HTBI. TCRdb fed the multiplex PCR reads into MiXCR, producing one record per CDR3 protein. In the table there are 300,000 to 450,000 distinct CDR3 sequences, 15% of which are singletons. The specimen was blood. All receptors come from a young woman with Graves' hyperthyroidism.

This clonotype appeared many times. The V and J genes are TRBV7-2 and TRBJ2-7; no reliable D call. CDR1 is SGHTA and CDR2 is FQGNSA in the germline V gene. The CDR3 spans 13 residues. Trimming stripped 2 bases from V and 3 bases from J, with 8 bases between. The CDR3 DNA reads as TGTGCCAGCAGCTTACACGGAGTCTACGAGCAGTACTTC. Residues: CASSLHGVYEQYF.

This clonotype was found many times. The chain is built from TRBV6-1 and TRBJ2-5; 8 bases map to TRBD2. Trimming removed 4 bases from V and 5 bases from J; junction bases left unmatched: 9. CDR3 length: 15 residues. CDR1 and CDR2 (germline): MNHNS, SASEGT. The CDR3 loop is CASSVQPGGPETQYF. In DNA form, the CDR3 reads TGTGCCAGCAGTGTTCAACCGGGAGGGCCGGAGACCCAGTACTTC.

The J gene is TRBJ1-4, the V gene TRBV11-2, with 7 positions matching TRBD1. CDR3 size: 17 residues. The germline V gene encodes CDR1 SGHAT and CDR2 FQNNGV. Unmatched junction bases numbered 14, after V lost 2 bases and J lost 8 bases. This CDR3 is CASSLQPKQGIEEKLFF. The CDR3 bases are TGTGCCAGCAGCTTACAACCAAAACAGGGGATAGAGGAAAAACTGTTTTTT.

As concerns this clonotype: Just one base apart from a much larger clone, this may be a read error. This chain connects TRBV28 to TRBJ2-7; 7 bases agree with TRBD2. V trimming: 3 bases; J trimming: 0 bases; junction bases outside the gene matches: 5. CDR1 and CDR2 (germline): MDHEN, SYDVKM. The CDR3 length is 15 residues. The CDR3 DNA reads as TGTGCCAGCAGTTTTGCTAGCGGCACCTCCTACGAGCAGTACTTC. It specifies CASSFASGTSYEQYF.

As regards this clonotype: This may come from a read error, since a much larger clone is one base off. The chain is built from TRBV7-2 and TRBJ2-2, with D unresolved. The V and J ends lost 1 base and 1 base respectively, with 7 bases between them. Germline V gives CDR1 SGHTA, CDR2 FQGNSA. The CDR3 is 15 amino acids. The CDR3 reads CTSSLGRLNTGELFF. In DNA, the CDR3 is TGTACCAGCAGCTTAGGCAGGTTGAACACCGGGGAGCTGTTTTTT.

Notes on this clonotype: A junction end diverges from the germline sequence, so it may reflect a read error. V usage is TRBV10-3 and J usage is TRBJ2-5; TRBD2 aligns across 7 bases. The CDR3 contains 17 residues. The V gene's germline CDR1 is ENHRY and CDR2 SYGVKD. The CDR3 coding sequence is TGTGCCATCGGTGAGTCGAGGCTAGCGGAGCACCATGAGACCCAGTACTTC. It specifies CAIGESRLAEHHETQYF.

This clonotype has only a few counts. The chain has TRBV9 and TRBJ2-5, with a weak D call TRBD2 (5 bases). V lost 0 bases, J lost 4 bases, and 10 bases lay in between. The germline gives CDR1 SGDLS, CDR2 YYNGEE. There are 14 residues in the CDR3. In DNA, the CDR3 is TGTGCCAGCAGCGTAGAGGGTCTAGCAGAGACCCAGTACTTC. Amino acid sequence: CASSVEGLAETQYF.

The rearrangement uses TRBV28 and TRBJ1-3; perhaps TRBD1 as D (6 bases). This CDR3 is 14 amino acids long. V was clipped by 6 bases and J by 1 base, with 10 bases between them. The V gene's germline CDR1 is MDHEN and CDR2 SYDVKM. CDR3 nucleotide sequence: TGTGCCAGCAGCAGAGGGGGGTCTGGAAACACCATATATTTT. Translation gives CASSRGGSGNTIYF.

The chain recombines TRBV5-1 with TRBJ1-2; TRBD1 is a possible D gene (5 bases). Germline-derived CDR1 and CDR2 are SGHRS and YFSETQ. The CDR3 runs to 13 residues. Deletions cut 9 bases from V and 3 bases from J, with 15 bases between. For the CDR3, the DNA is TGCGCCACGTCTGGAGGGGTGGACTATGGCTACACCTTC. Protein: CATSGGVDYGYTF.

Many counts were recorded for this clonotype. This chain links TRBV18 with TRBJ1-2, with D possibly being TRBD1 (6 bases). This CDR3 contains 14 residues. The germline CDR1 and CDR2 sequences are KGHSH and LQKENI. V dropped 0 bases and J dropped 4 bases, with 9 bases sitting between them. The CDR3 spells CASSPPGTTYGYTF. CDR3 nucleotides: TGTGCCAGCTCACCACCCGGGACAACCTATGGCTACACCTTC.

This clonotype occurred many times. CDR3 nucleotide sequence: TGTGCCAGCAGTTTAGGGGTGTACGAGCAGTACTTC. Protein: CASSLGVYEQYF. The V call is TRBV28, the J call TRBJ2-7, with D unclear. The CDR3 extends over 12 amino acids. The V gene's germline CDR1 is MDHEN and CDR2 SYDVKM. The germline V and J ends were trimmed by 2 bases and 4 bases, with 6 bases remaining between them.

Points on this clonotype: A much larger clonotype is one base distant, so this may be a read error. The J gene is TRBJ2-3, the V gene TRBV3-1; D gene ambiguous. This CDR3 comprises 12 residues. V was pared by 0 bases and J by 5 bases, with 3 bases between. CDR1 and CDR2 (germline): LGHDT, YNNKEL (reference sequence). The CDR3 region has the DNA TGTGCCAGCAGCCAAGAGGGAGATACGCAGTATTTT. Translating it yields CASSQEGDTQYF.

This clonotype was counted at least ten times. This chain uses TRBV6-1 with TRBJ2-1, with 10 bases matching TRBD1. The CDR3 sequence is 16 residues long. Germline V gives CDR1 MNHNS, CDR2 SASEGT. With 5 bases clipped from V and 1 base from J, the junction kept 5 bases outside the gene matches. CDR3 protein: CASSPGQGTSYNEQFF. The CDR3 DNA follows: TGTGCCAGCAGTCCGGGACAGGGGACTTCCTACAATGAGCAGTTCTTC.

The V call is TRBV4-2, the J call TRBJ1-2, with D possibly being TRBD1 (6 bases). The germline gives CDR1 LGHNA, CDR2 YNFKEQ. V lost 2 bases and J 0 bases, leaving 10 bases between the germline ends. The CDR3 is 15 residues long. The CDR3 region is CASSQPGATNYGYTF. CDR3 nucleotides: TGTGCCAGCAGCCAACCAGGGGCTACTAACTATGGCTACACCTTC.

This clonotype was recorded at least ten times. CDR3 residues: CRGRQDVNTEAFF. Written as DNA, the CDR3 is TGCAGAGGTAGACAGGACGTGAACACTGAAGCTTTCTTT. The rearrangement uses TRBV20-1 and TRBJ1-1; a weak D match, TRBD1 (6 bases). Germline V gene sequence: CDR1 DFQATT, CDR2 SNEGSKA (reference sequence). CDR3 length: 13 amino acids.

In this sample, this clonotype turned up many times. The rearrangement uses TRBV11-1 and TRBJ2-1; 8 positions agree with TRBD1. The CDR3 has 14 amino acids. Germline CDR1 reads SGHAT; CDR2 reads FQDESV (reference sequence). Trimming removed 1 base from V and 5 bases from J; junction bases left unmatched: 1. This CDR3 reads CASSLGQGNNEQFF. The CDR3 nucleotides read TGTGCCAGCAGCTTAGGACAGGGGAACAATGAGCAGTTCTTC.

The V call is TRBV6-1, the J call TRBJ1-2; 7 bases line up with TRBD1. Germline V gene lookup returns CDR1 MNHNS and CDR2 SASEGT. The CDR3 is 17 amino acids. V was clipped by 6 bases and J by 4 bases; unmatched bases: 17. The CDR3 here is CASSRTIGTAGGYGYTF. CDR3 bases: TGTGCCAGCAGCCGTACAATAGGGACAGCTGGGGGCTATGGCTACACCTTC.

V gene TRBV20-1 combines with J gene TRBJ1-6; unclear D gene. Germline assignment: CDR1 DFQATT and CDR2 SNEGSKA (reference sequence). The V end lost 5 bases, the J end lost 3 bases, and 8 bases lay between the germline ends. CDR3 length equals 13 residues. As DNA, the CDR3 is TGCAGTGCTCCCGTAGACTATAATTCACCCCTCCACTTT. It translates to CSAPVDYNSPLHF.

Many counts were recorded for this clonotype. The rearrangement joins TRBV7-9 to TRBJ2-5, with D uncertain. V lost 1 base and J lost 4, with 4 bases in between. The CDR3 is made up of 12 amino acids. Germline CDR1 is SEHNR and CDR2 is FQNEAQ (reference sequence). CDR3 bases: TGTGCCAGCAGCTTAGACGGAGAGACCCAGTACTTC. It is translated as CASSLDGETQYF.

This clonotype was detected ten times or more. The chain has TRBV7-2 and TRBJ2-7; no reliable D call. Germline V gene sequence: CDR1 SGHTA, CDR2 FQGNSA. V was cut by 0 bases and J by 4 bases, with 7 bases left in between. CDR3 length equals 13 residues. CDR3 coding DNA: TGTGCCAGCAGCTTAGCACTGGGGTACGAGCAGTACTTC. It encodes CASSLALGYEQYF.

This chain uses TRBV3-1 with TRBJ2-7; no firm D call. Germline CDR1 is LGHDT and CDR2 is YNNKEL (reference sequence). This CDR3 has 11 amino acids. V lost 3 bases and J lost 6, with 6 bases in between. The CDR3 sequence: CASSHVGEQYF. CDR3 in DNA: TGTGCCAGCAGCCATGTTGGCGAGCAGTACTTC.

V and J are TRBV4-1 and TRBJ2-7; TRBD1 aligns across 7 bases. Unmatched junction bases numbered 5, after V lost 3 bases and J lost 3 bases. CDR1 is MGHRA, CDR2 YSYEKL, per germline. The CDR3 has 14 residues. Here the CDR3 DNA reads TGCGCCAGCAGCCAGGGACAGATGGACTACGAGCAGTACTTC. This encodes CASSQGQMDYEQYF.

The rearrangement joins TRBV19 to TRBJ2-1; TRBD2 aligns across 13 bases. The CDR3 has 19 amino acids. V was pared by 3 bases and J by 4 bases, with 12 bases of the junction left unmatched. Germline values: CDR1 LNHDA, CDR2 SQIVND (reference sequence). In nucleotides, the CDR3 is TGTGCCAGTAGTATCGGACTAGCGGGAGCCAAAACATTATACAATGAGCAGTTCTTC. This codes for CASSIGLAGAKTLYNEQFF. Combining the CDR3 with reference TRBV19 and TRBJ2-1 gives the whole variable domain DGGITQSPKYLFRKEGQNVTLSCEQNLNHDAMYWYRQDPGQGLRLIYYSQIVNDFQKGDIAEGYSVSREKKESFPLTVTSAQKNPTAFYLCASSIGLAGAKTLYNEQFFGPGTRLTVL.

This clonotype showed up just once. The chain carries TRBV28 and TRBJ1-6; D is possibly TRBD1 (5 bases). Trimming pared 3 bases from V and 10 bases from J, leaving 13 bases between. Per germline, CDR1 MDHEN and CDR2 SYDVKM. The length of the CDR3 is 14 residues. CDR3 sequence reads: CASSFQWAGSPLHF. The CDR3 DNA sequence: TGTGCCAGCAGTTTTCAGTGGGCAGGGTCACCCCTCCACTTT.

This clonotype has a count of ten or more. The V gene is TRBV28, the J gene TRBJ1-5; D is undetermined. Trimming removed 6 bases at V and 5 bases at J, with 23 bases between. This CDR3 has 17 residues. Germline V CDR1 and CDR2: MDHEN, SYDVKM. The CDR3 DNA reads as TGTGCCAGCAGACCCAAAGGGTTGGGGAGAATTTATCAGCCCCAGCATTTT. It yields the protein CASRPKGLGRIYQPQHF.

This clonotype was found many times. The rearrangement links TRBV12-3 or TRBV12-4 to TRBJ2-3; no firm D call. The ends were cut back, 4 bases at V and 1 base at J, with 9 bases in the middle. This CDR3 is built from 14 residues. CDR3 sequence reads: CASSYGRGTDTQYF. DNA of the CDR3: TGTGCCAGCAGTTACGGAAGGGGCACAGATACGCAGTATTTT.

This clonotype was counted at least ten times. The chain employs TRBV30 and TRBJ2-3; 7 nucleotides agree with TRBD2. The trim removed 0 bases at V and 3 bases at J, leaving 12 bases unmatched. The CDR3 loop spans 17 amino acids. Germline V gives CDR1 GTSNPN, CDR2 SVGIG (reference sequence). CDR3 sequence reads: CAWSVSRDYQGTDTQYF. CDR3 nucleotides: TGTGCCTGGAGTGTCTCCCGGGACTACCAAGGAACAGATACGCAGTATTTT.